This record covers a single T cell receptor beta chain. This sample stems from a study of blood T cell repertoires in COVID-19. Across the whole study: Italy, Spain and the United States were the sources of the convalescent and acute COVID-19 samples. PBMCs, B-cell-depleted T cells, or T cells were the source of the cDNA or gDNA that made up the material.

Trimming left V 5 bases short and J 3 bases short, with 13 bases between. From germline, CDR1 is LNHDA and CDR2 SQIVND (reference sequence). The CDR3 sequence is 14 residues long. Per the authors' pipeline: Reference gene primer amplification gave nucleated cell count estimates. The assay was immunoSEQ multiplex PCR, and TCRdb's table has in-frame clones only and misses some. V, J and clone size were drawn from that table, and D and trimming were deduced from the DNA. The sample lists nearly 25,000 clones, 89% occurring once. This clonotype originated in a man between 65 and 85 years old with acute or convalescent COVID-19. Source material: peripheral blood. This rearrangement joins TRBV19 to TRBJ1-2; tentatively, D is TRBD1 (5 bases). CDR3 bases: TGTGCCAGTAGTGTCCAGACAGAAGACTATGGCTACACCTTC. This gives the protein CASSVQTEDYGYTF.